This T cell receptor beta chain emerged from a study of tumor-infiltrating lymphocytes in oesophageal squamous cell carcinoma. TCRdb reprocessed the PCR reads via MiXCR and lists one record per CDR3 protein. Altogether 15,000 to 20,000 distinct CDR3 sequences are present, less than 55% being singletons, with the ten largest covering about 42%. A remark on this clonotype: The junction does not match germline at one end; this may be a read error.

This clonotype originated in a female donor with esophageal squamous cell carcinoma. Sequenced material: blood.

The CDR3 region is CSLTQSSYNSPLHF. DNA for the CDR3: TGCAGTCTAACCCAGAGCTCCTATAATTCACCCCTCCACTTC. The genes are TRBV20-1 and TRBJ2-7; no clear D gene. CDR1 and CDR2 from the germline V gene are DFQATT and SNEGSKA (reference sequence). CDR3 length equals 14 residues.